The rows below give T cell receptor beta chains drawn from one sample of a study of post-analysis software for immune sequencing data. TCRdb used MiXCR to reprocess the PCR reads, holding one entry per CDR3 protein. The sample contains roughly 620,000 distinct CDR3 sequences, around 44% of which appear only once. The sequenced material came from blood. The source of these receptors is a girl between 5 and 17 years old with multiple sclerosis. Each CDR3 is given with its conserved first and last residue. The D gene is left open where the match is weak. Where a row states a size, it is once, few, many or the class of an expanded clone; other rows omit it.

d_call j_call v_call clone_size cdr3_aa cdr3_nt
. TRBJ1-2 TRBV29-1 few CSGEWGISGYTF TGCAGCGGGGAGTGGGGGATAAGTGGCTACACCTTC
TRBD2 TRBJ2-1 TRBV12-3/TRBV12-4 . CASSPLAGVLNEQFF TGTGCCAGCAGTCCGTTAGCGGGAGTCTTGAATGAGCAGTTCTTC
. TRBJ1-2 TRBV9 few CASSTAYYGYTF TGTGCCAGCAGCACGGCTTACTATGGCTACACCTTC
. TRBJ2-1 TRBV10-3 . CASTSADPLLGNEQFF TGTGCCAGTACGTCCGCGGACCCGCTATTAGGGAATGAGCAGTTCTTC
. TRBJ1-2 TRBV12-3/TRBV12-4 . CASSSQARRSGYTF TGTGCCAGTAGTAGCCAGGCCCGTCGATCTGGCTACACCTTC
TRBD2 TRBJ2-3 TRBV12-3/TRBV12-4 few CASSFRGGTDTQYF TGTGCCAGCAGTTTCCGGGGGGGCACAGATACGCAGTATTTT
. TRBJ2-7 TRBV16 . CASSQVVSAAGEQYF TGTGCCAGCAGCCAAGTAGTTTCCGCAGCGGGCGAGCAGTACTTC
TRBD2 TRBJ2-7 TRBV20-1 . CSAWRLAGGRYEQYF TGCAGTGCTTGGAGACTAGCGGGAGGTCGGTACGAGCAGTACTTC
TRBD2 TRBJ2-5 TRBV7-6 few CASSPGLAPTQYF TGTGCCAGCAGCCCGGGACTAGCGCCGACCCAGTACTTC
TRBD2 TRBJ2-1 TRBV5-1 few CASSRTGRRTSGEAYNEQFF TGCGCCAGCAGCAGGACGGGGCGCCGAACTAGCGGGGAAGCCTACAATGAGCAGTTCTTC
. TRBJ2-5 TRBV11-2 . CASSLMADQETQYF TGTGCCAGCAGTTTGATGGCGGACCAAGAGACCCAGTACTTC
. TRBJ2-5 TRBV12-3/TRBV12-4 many CASRATGVETQYF TGTGCCAGCAGAGCGACAGGAGTAGAGACCCAGTACTTC
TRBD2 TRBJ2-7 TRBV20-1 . CGARDYNEQYF TGCGGTGCTAGGGACTACAATGAGCAGTACTTC
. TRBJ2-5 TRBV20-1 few CSARDPAQGGFQETQYF TGCAGTGCTAGAGATCCCGCACAGGGAGGGTTCCAAGAGACCCAGTACTTC
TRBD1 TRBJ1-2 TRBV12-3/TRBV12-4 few CASSSGTDYGYTF TGTGCCAGCAGTTCCGGGACAGACTATGGCTACACCTTC
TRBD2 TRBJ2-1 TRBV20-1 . CSAKARLAGGYNSHNEQFF TGCAGTGCTAAAGCCCGACTAGCGGGGGGCTACAACTCCCACAATGAGCAGTTCTTC
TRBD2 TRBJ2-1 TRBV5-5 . CASSFYGTSFNEQFF TGTGCCAGCAGCTTTTATGGGACTAGTTTCAATGAGCAGTTCTTC
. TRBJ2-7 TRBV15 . CATSRDIPDEQYF TGTGCCACCAGCAGAGATATTCCAGACGAGCAGTACTTC
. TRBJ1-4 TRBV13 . CASKMTGGEKLFF TGTGCCAGCAAAATGACGGGGGGAGAAAAACTGTTTTTT
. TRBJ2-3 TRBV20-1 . CSARDLARSADTQYF TGCAGTGCTAGAGATTTGGCGAGGTCCGCAGATACGCAGTATTTT
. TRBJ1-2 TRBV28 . CASSQPGGVDGYTF TGTGCCAGCAGCCAACCGGGGGGCGTCGATGGCTACACCTTC
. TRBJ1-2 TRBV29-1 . CSVFRDIANYGYTF TGCAGCGTCTTCCGGGACATCGCAAACTATGGCTACACCTTC
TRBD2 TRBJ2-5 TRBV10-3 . CAISEGSLSGGAEETQYF TGTGCCATCAGTGAGGGGTCGCTCAGCGGGGGGGCCGAGGAGACCCAGTACTTC
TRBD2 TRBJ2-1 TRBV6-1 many CASTERGGGTYNEQFF TGTGCCAGCACGGAGCGGGGAGGCGGAACATACAATGAGCAGTTCTTC
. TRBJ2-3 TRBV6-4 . CASSAWGYTDTQYF TGTGCCAGCAGTGCATGGGGTTACACAGATACGCAGTATTTT
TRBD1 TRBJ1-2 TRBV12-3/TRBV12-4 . CASSSGQAIYGYTF TGTGCCAGCAGCTCCGGACAGGCCATCTATGGCTACACCTTC
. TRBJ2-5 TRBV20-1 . CSARPTGGAQETQYF TGCAGTGCTAGGCCGACTGGCGGAGCACAAGAGACCCAGTACTTC
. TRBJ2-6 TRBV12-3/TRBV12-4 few CASSLGGAIAGANVLTF TGTGCCAGCAGCCTGGGGGGGGCGATTGCTGGGGCCAACGTCCTGACTTTC
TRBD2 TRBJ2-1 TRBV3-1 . CASSSGEGSHNEQFF TGTGCCAGCAGCTCGGGGGAGGGCTCCCACAATGAGCAGTTCTTC
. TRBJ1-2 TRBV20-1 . CSARGGGRDGYTF TGCAGTGCTAGAGGAGGGGGGAGAGACGGCTACACCTTC
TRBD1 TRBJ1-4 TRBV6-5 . CASSFVGTANEKLFF TGTGCCAGCAGTTTTGTCGGGACAGCTAATGAAAAACTGTTTTTT
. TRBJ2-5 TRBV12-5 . CASQGMLGETQYF TGTGCTAGTCAGGGGATGTTGGGGGAGACCCAGTACTTC
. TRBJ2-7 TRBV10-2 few CASSEIGYEQYF TGCGCCAGCAGTGAAATCGGGTACGAGCAGTACTTC
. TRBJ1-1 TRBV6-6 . CASSRVQGRDTEAFF TGTGCCAGCAGTCGCGTCCAGGGTCGGGACACTGAAGCTTTCTTT
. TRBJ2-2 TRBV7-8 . CASSLRIIAGELFF TGTGCCAGCAGCTTGAGAATAATCGCCGGGGAGCTGTTTTTT